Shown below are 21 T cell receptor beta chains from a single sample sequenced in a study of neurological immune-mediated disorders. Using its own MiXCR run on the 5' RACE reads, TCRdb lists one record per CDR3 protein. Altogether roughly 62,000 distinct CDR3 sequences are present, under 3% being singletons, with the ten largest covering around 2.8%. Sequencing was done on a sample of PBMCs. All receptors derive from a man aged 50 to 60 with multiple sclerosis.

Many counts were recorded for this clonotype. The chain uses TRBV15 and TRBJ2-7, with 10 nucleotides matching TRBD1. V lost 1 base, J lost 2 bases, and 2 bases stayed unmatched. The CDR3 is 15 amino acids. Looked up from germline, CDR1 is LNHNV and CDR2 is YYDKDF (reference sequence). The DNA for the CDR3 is TGTGCCACCAGCAGAGGGGGGACAGGGGCCTACGAGCAGTACTTC. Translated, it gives CATSRGGTGAYEQYF.

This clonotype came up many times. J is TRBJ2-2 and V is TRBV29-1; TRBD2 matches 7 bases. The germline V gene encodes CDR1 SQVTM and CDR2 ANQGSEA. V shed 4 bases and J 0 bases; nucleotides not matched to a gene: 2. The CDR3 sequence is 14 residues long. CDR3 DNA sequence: TGCAGCGTTGCGGGGGGACCGAACACCGGGGAGCTGTTTTTT. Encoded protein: CSVAGGPNTGELFF.

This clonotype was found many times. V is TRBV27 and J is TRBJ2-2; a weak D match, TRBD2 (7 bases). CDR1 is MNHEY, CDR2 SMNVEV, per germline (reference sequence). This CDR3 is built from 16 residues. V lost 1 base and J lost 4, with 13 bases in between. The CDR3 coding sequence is TGTGCCAGCAGTTTATGGGGGGGCTCCACCACCGGGGAGCTGTTTTTT. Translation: CASSLWGGSTTGELFF.

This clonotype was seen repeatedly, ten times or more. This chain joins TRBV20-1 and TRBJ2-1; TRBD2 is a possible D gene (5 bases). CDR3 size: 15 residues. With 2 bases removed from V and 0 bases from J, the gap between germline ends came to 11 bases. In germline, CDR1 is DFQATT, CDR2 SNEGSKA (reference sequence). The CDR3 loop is CSARMPGSSYNEQFF. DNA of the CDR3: TGCAGTGCTAGAATGCCGGGAAGCTCCTACAATGAGCAGTTCTTC.

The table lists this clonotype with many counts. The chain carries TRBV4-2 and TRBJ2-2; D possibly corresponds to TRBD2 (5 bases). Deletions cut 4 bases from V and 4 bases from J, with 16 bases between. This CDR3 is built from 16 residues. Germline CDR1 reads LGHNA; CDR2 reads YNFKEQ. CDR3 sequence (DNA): TGTGCCAGCAGCCTCGATTGGAGAGGGCCCACCGGGGAGCTGTTTTTT. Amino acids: CASSLDWRGPTGELFF.

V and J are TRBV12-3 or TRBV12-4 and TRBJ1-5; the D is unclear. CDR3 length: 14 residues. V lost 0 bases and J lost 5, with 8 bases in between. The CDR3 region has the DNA TGTGCCAGCAGTTTAGCTCCGAGTGATCAGCCCCAGCATTTT. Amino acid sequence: CASSLAPSDQPQHF.

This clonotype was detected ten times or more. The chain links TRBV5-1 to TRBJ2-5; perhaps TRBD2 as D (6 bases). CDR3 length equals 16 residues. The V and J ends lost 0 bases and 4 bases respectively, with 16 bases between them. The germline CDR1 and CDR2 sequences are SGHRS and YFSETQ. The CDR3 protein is CASSLAGTPEGETQYF. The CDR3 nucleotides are TGCGCCAGCAGCTTGGCCGGGACTCCCGAGGGAGAGACCCAGTACTTC.

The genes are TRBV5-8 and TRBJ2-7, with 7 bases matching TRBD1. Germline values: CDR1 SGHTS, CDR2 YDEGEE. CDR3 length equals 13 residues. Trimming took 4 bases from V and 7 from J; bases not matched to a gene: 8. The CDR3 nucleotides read TGTGCCAGCAGCCGGACAGGTATCGAAGAGCAGTACTTC. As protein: CASSRTGIEEQYF.

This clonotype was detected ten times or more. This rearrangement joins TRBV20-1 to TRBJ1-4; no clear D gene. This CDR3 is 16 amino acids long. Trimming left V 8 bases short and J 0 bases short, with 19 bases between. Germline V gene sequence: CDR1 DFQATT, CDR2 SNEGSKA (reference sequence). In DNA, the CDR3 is TGCAGTCCCAGTCGGTGGAGCGGGGCAACTAATGAAAAACTGTTTTTT. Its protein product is CSPSRWSGATNEKLFF.

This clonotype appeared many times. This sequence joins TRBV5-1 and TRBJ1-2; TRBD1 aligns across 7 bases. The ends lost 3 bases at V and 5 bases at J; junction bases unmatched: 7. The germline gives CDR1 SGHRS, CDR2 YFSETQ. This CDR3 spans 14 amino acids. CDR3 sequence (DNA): TGCGCCAGCAGCTCCAGACAGGGCCTATATGGCTACACCTTC. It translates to CASSSRQGLYGYTF.

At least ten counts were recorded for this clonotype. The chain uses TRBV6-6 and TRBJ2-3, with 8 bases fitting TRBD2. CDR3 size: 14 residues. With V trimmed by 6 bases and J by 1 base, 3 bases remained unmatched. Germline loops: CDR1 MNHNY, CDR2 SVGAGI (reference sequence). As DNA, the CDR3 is TGTGCCAGCAGGGACGGGGGGGGCACAGATACGCAGTATTTT. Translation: CASRDGGGTDTQYF.

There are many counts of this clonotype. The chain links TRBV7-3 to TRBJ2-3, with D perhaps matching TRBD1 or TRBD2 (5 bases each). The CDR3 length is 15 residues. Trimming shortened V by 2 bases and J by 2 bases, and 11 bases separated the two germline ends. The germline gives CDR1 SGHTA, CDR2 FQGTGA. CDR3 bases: TGTGCCAGCAGCTTATATCCAGGGACCACAGATACGCAGTATTTT. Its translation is CASSLYPGTTDTQYF. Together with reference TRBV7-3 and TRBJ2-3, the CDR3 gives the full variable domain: GAGVSQTPSNKVTEKGKYVELRCDPISGHTALYWYRQSLGQGPEFLIYFQGTGAADDSGLPNDRFFAVRPEGSVSTLKIQRTERGDSAVYLCASSLYPGTTDTQYFGPGTRLTVL.

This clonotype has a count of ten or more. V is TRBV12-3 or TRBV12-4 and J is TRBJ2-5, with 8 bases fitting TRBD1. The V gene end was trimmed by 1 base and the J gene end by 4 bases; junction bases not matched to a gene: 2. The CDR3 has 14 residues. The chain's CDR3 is CASSLGTGIETQYF. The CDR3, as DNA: TGTGCCAGCAGTTTAGGGACAGGGATAGAGACCCAGTACTTC.

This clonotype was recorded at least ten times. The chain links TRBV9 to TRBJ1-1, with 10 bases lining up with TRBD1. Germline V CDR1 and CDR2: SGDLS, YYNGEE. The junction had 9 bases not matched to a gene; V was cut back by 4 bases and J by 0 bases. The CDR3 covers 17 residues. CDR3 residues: CASSPRPGTGVNTEAFF. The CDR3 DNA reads TGTGCCAGCAGCCCACGTCCCGGGACAGGGGTGAACACTGAAGCTTTCTTT.

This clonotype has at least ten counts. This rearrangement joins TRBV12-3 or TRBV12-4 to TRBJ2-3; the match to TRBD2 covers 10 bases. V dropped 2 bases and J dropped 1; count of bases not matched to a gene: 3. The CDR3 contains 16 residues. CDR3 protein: CASSLTSGARTDTQYF. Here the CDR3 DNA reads TGTGCCAGCAGTTTAACTAGCGGGGCTCGCACAGATACGCAGTATTTT.

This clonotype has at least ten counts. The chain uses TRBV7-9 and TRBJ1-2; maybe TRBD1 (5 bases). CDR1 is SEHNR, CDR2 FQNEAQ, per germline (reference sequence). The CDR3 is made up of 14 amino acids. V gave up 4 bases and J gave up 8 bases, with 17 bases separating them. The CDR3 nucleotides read TGTGCCAGCAGCTACCAGGGCGGGCAGGGCGGCTACACCTTC. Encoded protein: CASSYQGGQGGYTF.

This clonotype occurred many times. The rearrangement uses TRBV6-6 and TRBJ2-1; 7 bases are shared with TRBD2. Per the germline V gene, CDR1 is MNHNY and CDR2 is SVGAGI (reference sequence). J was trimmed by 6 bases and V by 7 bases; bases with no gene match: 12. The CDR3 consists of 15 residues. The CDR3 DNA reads TGTGCCAGCACCTACAGTGGCGGGGGTATCAATGAGCAGTTCTTC. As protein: CASTYSGGGINEQFF.

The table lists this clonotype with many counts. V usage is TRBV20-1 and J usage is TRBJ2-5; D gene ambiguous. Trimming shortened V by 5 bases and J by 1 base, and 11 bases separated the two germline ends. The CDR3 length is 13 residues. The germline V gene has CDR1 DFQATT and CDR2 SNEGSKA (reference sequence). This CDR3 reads CSASRSIQETQYF. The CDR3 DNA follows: TGCAGTGCTTCAAGGTCGATCCAAGAGACCCAGTACTTC.

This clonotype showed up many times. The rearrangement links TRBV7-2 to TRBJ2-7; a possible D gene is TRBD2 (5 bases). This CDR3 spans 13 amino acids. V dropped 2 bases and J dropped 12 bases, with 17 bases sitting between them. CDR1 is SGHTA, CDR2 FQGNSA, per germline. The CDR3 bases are TGTGCCAGCAGCTTACGCCGGGAAGATAATATGTACTTC. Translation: CASSLRREDNMYF.

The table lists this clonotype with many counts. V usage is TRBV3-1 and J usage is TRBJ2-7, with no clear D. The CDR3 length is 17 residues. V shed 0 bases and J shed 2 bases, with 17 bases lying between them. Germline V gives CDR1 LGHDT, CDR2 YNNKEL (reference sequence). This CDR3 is CASSQDRPVTRTYEQYF. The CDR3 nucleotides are TGTGCCAGCAGCCAAGACCGGCCCGTGACAAGAACCTACGAGCAGTACTTC.

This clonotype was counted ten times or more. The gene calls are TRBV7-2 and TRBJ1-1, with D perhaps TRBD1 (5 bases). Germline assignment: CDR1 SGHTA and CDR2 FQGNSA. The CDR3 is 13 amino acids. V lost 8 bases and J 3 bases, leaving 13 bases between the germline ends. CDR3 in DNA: TGTGCCAGCGGTCCCGAGGGGCACACTGAAGCTTTCTTT. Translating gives CASGPEGHTEAFF.